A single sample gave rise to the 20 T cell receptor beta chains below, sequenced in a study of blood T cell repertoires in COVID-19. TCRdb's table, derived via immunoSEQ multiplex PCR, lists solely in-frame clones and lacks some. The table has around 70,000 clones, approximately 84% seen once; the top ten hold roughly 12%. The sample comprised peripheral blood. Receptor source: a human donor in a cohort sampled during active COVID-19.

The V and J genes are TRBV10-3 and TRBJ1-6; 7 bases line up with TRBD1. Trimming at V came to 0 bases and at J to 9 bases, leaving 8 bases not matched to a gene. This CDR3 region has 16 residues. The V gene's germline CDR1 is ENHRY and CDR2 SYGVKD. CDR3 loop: CAISESTGTLGSPLHF. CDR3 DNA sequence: TGTGCCATCAGTGAGTCGACAGGGACATTGGGTTCACCCCTCCACTTT.

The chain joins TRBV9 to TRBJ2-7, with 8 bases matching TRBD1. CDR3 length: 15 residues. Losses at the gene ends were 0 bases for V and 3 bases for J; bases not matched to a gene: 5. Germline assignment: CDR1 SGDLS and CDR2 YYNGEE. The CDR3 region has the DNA TGTGCCAGCAGCGTAGAAGGGACAGGCCTCTACGAGCAGTACTTC. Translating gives CASSVEGTGLYEQYF.

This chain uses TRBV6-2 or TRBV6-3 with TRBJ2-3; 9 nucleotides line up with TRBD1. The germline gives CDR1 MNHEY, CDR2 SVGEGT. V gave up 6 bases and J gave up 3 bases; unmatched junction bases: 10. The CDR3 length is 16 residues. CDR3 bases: TGTGCCAGCAGCTCCCACGGACAGGGGTCGACAGATACGCAGTATTTT. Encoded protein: CASSSHGQGSTDTQYF.

CDR3 sequence reads: CASSHYRSGNEQFF. In DNA form, the CDR3 reads TGTGCCAGCAGCCACTACCGGAGCGGTAATGAGCAGTTCTTC. This rearrangement joins TRBV5-5 to TRBJ2-1, with D perhaps TRBD2 (5 bases). The CDR3 consists of 14 residues. Germline V lookup: CDR1 SGHKS, CDR2 YYEKEE (reference sequence). Trimming removed 4 bases from V and 7 bases from J, with 15 bases in between.

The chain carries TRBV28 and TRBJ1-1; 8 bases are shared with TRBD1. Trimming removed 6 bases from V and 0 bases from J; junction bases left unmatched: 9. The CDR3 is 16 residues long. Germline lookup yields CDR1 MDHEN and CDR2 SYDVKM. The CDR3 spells CASSYQTGDLNTEAFF. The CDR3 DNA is TGTGCCAGCAGCTACCAGACAGGGGACTTGAACACTGAAGCTTTCTTT.

The CDR3 DNA follows: TGTGCCAGCAGCTTGGGTGGAAGACTTAATCAGCCCCAGCATTTT. It is translated as CASSLGGRLNQPQHF. The V call is TRBV5-6, the J call TRBJ1-5; D not resolved. V was clipped by 0 bases and J by 4 bases, with 11 bases between them. The CDR3 runs to 15 residues. Germline-derived CDR1 and CDR2 are SGHDT and YYEEEE.

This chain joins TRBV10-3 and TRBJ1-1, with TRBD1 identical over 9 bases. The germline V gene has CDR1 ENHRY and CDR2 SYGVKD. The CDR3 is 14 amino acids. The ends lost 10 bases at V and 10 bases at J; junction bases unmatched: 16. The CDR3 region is CATMAPGQGVSAFF. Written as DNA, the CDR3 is TGTGCCACCATGGCACCGGGACAGGGTGTGTCAGCTTTCTTT.

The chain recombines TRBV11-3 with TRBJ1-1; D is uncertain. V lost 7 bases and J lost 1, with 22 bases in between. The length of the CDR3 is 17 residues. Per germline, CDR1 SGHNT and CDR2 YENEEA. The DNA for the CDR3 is TGTGCCAGCATCCTGCGGGCCGTTAGGGTTACGAACACTGAAGCTTTCTTT. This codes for CASILRAVRVTNTEAFF.

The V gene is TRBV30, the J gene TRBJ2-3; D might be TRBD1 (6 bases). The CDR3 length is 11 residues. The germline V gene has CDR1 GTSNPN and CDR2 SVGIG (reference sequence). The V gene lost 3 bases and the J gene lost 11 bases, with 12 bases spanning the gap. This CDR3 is CAWRIGGGQYF. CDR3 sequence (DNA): TGTGCCTGGAGGATAGGGGGTGGGCAGTATTTT.

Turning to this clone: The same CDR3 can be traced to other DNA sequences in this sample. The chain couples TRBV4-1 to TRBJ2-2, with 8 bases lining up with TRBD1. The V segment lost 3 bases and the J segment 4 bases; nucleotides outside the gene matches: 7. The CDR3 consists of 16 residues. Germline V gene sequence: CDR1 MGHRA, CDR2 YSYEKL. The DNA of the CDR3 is TGCGCCAGCAGCCAGGCCCGACAGGGGCGCACCGGGGAGCTGTTTTTT. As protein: CASSQARQGRTGELFF.

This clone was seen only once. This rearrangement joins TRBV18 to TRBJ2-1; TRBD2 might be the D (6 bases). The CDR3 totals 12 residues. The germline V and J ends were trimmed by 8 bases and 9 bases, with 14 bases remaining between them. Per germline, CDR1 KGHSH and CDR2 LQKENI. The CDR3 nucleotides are TGTGCCAGCGGGGGGAGTCTGGGTGAGCAGTTCTTC. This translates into CASGGSLGEQFF.

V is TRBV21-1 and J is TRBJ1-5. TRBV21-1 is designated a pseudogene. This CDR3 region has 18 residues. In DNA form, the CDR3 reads TGTGCCAGCAGCTCCTGGGGGAGGTTTTGGGATAGCAATCAGCCCCAGCATTTT. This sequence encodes CASSSWGRFWDSNQPQHF.

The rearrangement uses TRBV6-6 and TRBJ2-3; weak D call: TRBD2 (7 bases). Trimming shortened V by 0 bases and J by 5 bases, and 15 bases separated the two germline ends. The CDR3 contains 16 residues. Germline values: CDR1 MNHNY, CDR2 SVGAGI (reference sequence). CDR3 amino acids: CASSYSSGGARDTQYF. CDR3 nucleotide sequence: TGTGCCAGCAGTTACTCGAGTGGGGGGGCCAGAGATACGCAGTATTTT.

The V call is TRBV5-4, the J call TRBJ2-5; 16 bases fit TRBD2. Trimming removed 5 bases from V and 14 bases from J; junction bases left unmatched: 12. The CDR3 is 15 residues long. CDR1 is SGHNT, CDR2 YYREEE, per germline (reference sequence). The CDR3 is CASSLTSGTSGGAYF. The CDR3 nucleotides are TGTGCCAGCAGTCTCACCTCCGGGACTAGCGGGGGGGCCTACTTC.

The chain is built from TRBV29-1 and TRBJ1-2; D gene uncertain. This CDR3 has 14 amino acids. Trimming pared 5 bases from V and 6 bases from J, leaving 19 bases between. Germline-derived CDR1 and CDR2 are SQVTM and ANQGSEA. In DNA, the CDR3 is TGCAGCGTTCGCCGGGAGGCGCTTGCGGATGGCTACACCTTC. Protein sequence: CSVRREALADGYTF.

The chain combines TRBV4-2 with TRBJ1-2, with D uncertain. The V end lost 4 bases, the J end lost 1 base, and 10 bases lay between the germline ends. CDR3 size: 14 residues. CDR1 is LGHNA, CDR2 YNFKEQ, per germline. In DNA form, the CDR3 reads TGTGCCAGCAGCCCTAACTTGTATAACTATGGCTACACCTTC. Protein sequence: CASSPNLYNYGYTF.

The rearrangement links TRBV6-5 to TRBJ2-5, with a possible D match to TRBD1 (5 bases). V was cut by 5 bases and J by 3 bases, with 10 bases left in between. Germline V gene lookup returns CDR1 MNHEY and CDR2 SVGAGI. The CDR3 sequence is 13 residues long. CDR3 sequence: CASSRTPKETQYF. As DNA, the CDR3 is TGTGCCAGCAGTCGGACACCTAAAGAGACCCAGTACTTC.

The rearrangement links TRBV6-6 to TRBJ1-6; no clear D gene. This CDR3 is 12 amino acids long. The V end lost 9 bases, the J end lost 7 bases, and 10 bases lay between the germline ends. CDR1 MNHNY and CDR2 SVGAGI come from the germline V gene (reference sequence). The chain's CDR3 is CASAGNNSPLHF. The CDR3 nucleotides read TGTGCCAGTGCGGGGAACAATTCACCCCTCCACTTT.

The CDR3 region is CASRDPNRLNYGYTF. The CDR3 bases are TGCGCCAGCAGGGACCCTAACAGGCTTAACTATGGCTACACCTTC. The chain is built from TRBV4-1 and TRBJ1-2; weak D call: TRBD1 (5 bases). The V and J ends lost 6 bases and 1 base respectively, with 15 bases between them. This CDR3 is built from 15 residues. Germline V gene sequence: CDR1 MGHRA, CDR2 YSYEKL.

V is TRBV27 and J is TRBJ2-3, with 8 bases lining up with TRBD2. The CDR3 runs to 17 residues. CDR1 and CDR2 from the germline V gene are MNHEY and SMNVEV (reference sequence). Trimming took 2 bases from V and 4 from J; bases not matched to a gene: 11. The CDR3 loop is CASSLKFGTSIPDTQYF. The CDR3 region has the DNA TGTGCCAGCAGTTTAAAATTTGGGACTAGTATCCCAGATACGCAGTATTTT.